This TCR beta chain was identified in a study of T cell responses to AZD1222 COVID-19 vaccine. Regarding the study as a whole: The study sampled repertoires only after the peak T cell response. Increased Spike-specific TCR breadth and depth were observed after two AZD1222 doses.

About this clone: Its antigen remains unidentified.

From germline, CDR1 is MDHEN and CDR2 SYDVKM. This CDR3 region has 14 residues. The trim removed 3 bases at V and 7 bases at J, leaving 6 bases unmatched. The method was immunoSEQ multiplex PCR; TCRdb's version includes in-frame clones alone and lacks a portion of them. The sample lists about 69,000 clones, 75% to 90% seen once, with about 2.5% in the top ten. The source material was peripheral blood, sampled on day 0 of AZD1222 vaccination. The chain is built from TRBV28 and TRBJ1-1, with TRBD1 matching 9 bases. This receptor was taken from an adult in good health. CDR3 sequence reads: CASSFGQGIGEAFF. CDR3 nucleotides: TGTGCCAGCAGTTTTGGACAGGGGATCGGTGAAGCTTTCTTT.